This is a list of T cell receptor beta chains from one sample in a study of spatial heterogeneity in lung cancer. TCRdb fed the 5' RACE reads into MiXCR, producing one record per CDR3 protein. The sample lists 51,000 or so distinct CDR3 sequences, roughly 8.1% occurring once. Here the sequenced sample was PBMCs, taken at follow-up. The receptors originated from a female donor with early-stage non-small cell lung cancer. Each CDR3 is given with its conserved first and last residue. The order of the fields is clone size, D gene, J gene, V gene, CDR3 protein, CDR3 DNA. The D gene is left open where the match is weak. Size values are once, few and many counts, or a class for expanded clones, and some rows have none.

-	-	TRBJ2-1	TRBV18	CASSPRGTADYNEQFF	TGTGCCAGCTCACCGCGGGGGACAGCCGATTACAATGAGCAGTTCTTC
-	-	TRBJ2-3	TRBV5-1	CASTPGGQFTDTQYF	TGCGCCAGCACCCCTGGGGGGCAGTTCACAGATACGCAGTATTTT
-	TRBD1	TRBJ1-2	TRBV9	CGGQTHNYGYTF	TGTGGGGGACAGACCCATAACTATGGCTACACCTTC
many	-	TRBJ2-5	TRBV5-1	CASGSGGAETQYF	TGCGCCAGTGGAAGCGGAGGAGCAGAGACCCAGTACTTC
many	TRBD1	TRBJ2-6	TRBV7-6	CASSLAGQGLSGANVLTF	TGTGCCAGCAGCTTAGCGGGACAGGGGCTCTCTGGGGCCAACGTCCTGACTTTC
few	TRBD1	TRBJ2-7	TRBV5-4	CASSTDRVREQYF	TGTGCCAGCAGCACAGACAGGGTACGCGAGCAGTACTTC
-	-	TRBJ1-2	TRBV5-1	CASSLAGGQAYGYTF	TGCGCCAGCAGCTTGGCCGGGGGGCAGGCCTATGGCTACACCTTC
few	TRBD1	TRBJ1-6	TRBV6-5	CASSYTGEVDSPLHF	TGTGCCAGCAGTTACACAGGGGAGGTTGATTCACCCCTCCACTTT
few	-	TRBJ2-7	TRBV11-3	CASSFRGSPYEQYF	TGTGCCAGCAGTTTTCGGGGGAGCCCCTACGAGCAGTACTTC
few	TRBD1	TRBJ1-4	TRBV7-2	CASSSQGRTNEKLFF	TGTGCCAGCAGCTCACAGGGGAGAACTAATGAAAAACTGTTTTTT
few	-	TRBJ2-2	TRBV5-1	CASSPGTSNTGELFF	TGCGCCAGCAGCCCCGGGACTTCGAACACCGGGGAGCTGTTTTTT